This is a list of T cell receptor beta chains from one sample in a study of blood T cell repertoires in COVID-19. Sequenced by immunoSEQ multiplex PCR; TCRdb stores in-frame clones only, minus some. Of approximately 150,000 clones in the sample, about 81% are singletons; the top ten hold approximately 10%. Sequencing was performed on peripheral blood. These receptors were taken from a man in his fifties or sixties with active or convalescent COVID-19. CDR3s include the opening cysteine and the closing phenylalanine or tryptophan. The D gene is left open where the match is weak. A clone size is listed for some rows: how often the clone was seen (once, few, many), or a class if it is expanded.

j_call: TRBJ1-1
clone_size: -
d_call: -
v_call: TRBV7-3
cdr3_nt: TGTGCCAGCAGCTTAATGGGGGAGGGCACTGAAGCTTTCTTT
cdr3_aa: CASSLMGEGTEAFF

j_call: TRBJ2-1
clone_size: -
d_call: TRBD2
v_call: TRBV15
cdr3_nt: TGTGCCACCAGCAGAGTCAGACTAGCGGGAGGGAAGAATGAGCAGTTCTTC
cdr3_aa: CATSRVRLAGGKNEQFF

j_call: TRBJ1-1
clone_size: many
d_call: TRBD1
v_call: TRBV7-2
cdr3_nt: TGTGCCAGCAGCCAATCCGGGACAGCGCCTGCTTTCTTT
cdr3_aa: CASSQSGTAPAFF

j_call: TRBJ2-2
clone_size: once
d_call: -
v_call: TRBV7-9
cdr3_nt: TGTGCCAGCAGTTCTCCAGGGGACGGCGGGGAGCTGTTTTTT
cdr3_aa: CASSSPGDGGELFF

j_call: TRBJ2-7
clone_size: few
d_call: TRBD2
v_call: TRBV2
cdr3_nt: TGTGCTCTGCGGGGCCCCGAGCGGGACTCCTACGAGCAGTACTTC
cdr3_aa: CALRGPERDSYEQYF

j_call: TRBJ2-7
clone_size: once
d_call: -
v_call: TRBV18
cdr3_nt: TGTGCCAGCTCACCACCGTCCGGACAGAGCTACGAGCAGTACTTC
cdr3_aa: CASSPPSGQSYEQYF

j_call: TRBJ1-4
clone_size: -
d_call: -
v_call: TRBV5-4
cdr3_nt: TGTGCCAGCAGCCGCTCGGGTTCAACTAATGAAAAACTGTTTTTT
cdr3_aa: CASSRSGSTNEKLFF

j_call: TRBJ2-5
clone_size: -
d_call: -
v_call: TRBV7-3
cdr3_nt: TGTGCCAGCAGCCCGAGGCGGGGGCTCGAGACCCAGTACTTC
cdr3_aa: CASSPRRGLETQYF

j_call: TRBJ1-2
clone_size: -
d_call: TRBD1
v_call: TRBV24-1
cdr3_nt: TGTGCCACCAGTGACCAGGACAGGGTAAAAGGCTACACCTTC
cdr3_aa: CATSDQDRVKGYTF

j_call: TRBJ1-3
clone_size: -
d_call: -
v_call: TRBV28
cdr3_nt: TGTGCCAGCACGGGAAGTCTCTCTGGAAACACCATATATTTT
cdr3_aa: CASTGSLSGNTIYF

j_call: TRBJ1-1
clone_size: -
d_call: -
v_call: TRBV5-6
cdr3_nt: TGTGCCAGCAGCTTGGCAGGGATGAACACTGAAGCTTTCTTT
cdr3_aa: CASSLAGMNTEAFF

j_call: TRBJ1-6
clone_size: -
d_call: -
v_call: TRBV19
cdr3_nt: TGTGCCAGTACTGAGCGGGGACGGAGTAATTCACCCCTCCACTTT
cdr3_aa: CASTERGRSNSPLHF

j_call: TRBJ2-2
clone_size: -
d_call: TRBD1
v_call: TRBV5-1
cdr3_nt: TGCGCCAGCAGCTTCACTGGACCCGGGACAGGGGTGGCCGGGGAGCTGTTTTTT
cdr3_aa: CASSFTGPGTGVAGELFF

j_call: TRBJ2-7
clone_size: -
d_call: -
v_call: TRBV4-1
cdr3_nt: TGCGCCAGCAGCCAAGATGCCGGGAGTTCCTACGAGCAGTACTTC
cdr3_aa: CASSQDAGSSYEQYF

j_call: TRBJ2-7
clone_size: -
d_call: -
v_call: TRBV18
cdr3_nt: TGTGCCAGCTCACCGCAACTAGCCTCTTCCTCCTACGAGCAGTACTTC
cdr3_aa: CASSPQLASSSYEQYF

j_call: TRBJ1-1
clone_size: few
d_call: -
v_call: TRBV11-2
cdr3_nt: TGTGCCAGCAGCCTCATTAGGGACACGGAAGCTTTCTTT
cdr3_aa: CASSLIRDTEAFF

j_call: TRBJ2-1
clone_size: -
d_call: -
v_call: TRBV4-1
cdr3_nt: TGCGCCAGCAGCCAAGTCCGGACAGCCTACAATGAGCAGTTCTTC
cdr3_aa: CASSQVRTAYNEQFF

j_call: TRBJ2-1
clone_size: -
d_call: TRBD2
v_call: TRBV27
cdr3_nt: TGTGCCACGCGGGGGAGCTCCTACAATGAGCAGTTCTTC
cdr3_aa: CATRGSSYNEQFF

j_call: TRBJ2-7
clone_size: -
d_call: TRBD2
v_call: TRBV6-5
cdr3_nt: TGTGCCAGCAAGCGGGGAGGGACCTACGAGCAGTACTTC
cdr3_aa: CASKRGGTYEQYF

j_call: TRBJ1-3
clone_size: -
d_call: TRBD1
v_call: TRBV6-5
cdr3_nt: TGTGCCACCAAGACAGTTCAGGGGGGTGGAAACACCATATATTTT
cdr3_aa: CATKTVQGGGNTIYF

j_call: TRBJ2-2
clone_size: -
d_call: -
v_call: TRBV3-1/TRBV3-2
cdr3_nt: TGTGCCAGCAGCCAGGCACTAGAAAACACCGGGGAGCTGTTTTTT
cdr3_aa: CASSQALENTGELFF

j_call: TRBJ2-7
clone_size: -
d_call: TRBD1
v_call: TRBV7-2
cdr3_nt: TGTGCCAGCAGGAGGGTGGGACAGGGCTACGAGCAGTACTTC
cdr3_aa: CASRRVGQGYEQYF

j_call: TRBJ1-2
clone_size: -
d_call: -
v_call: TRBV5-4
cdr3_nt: TGTGCCAGCAGCCAGACAGAAAACTATGGCTACACCTTC
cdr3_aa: CASSQTENYGYTF

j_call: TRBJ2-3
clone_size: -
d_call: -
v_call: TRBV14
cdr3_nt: TGTGCCAGCAGCCAAGGGTTGTCTAGCTCCACAGATACGCAGTATTTT
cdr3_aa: CASSQGLSSSTDTQYF

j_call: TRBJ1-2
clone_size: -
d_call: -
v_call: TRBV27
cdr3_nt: TGTGCCAGCACACCCAAATTGGGGGGAACGACAGCTCCGTATGGCTACACCTTC
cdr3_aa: CASTPKLGGTTAPYGYTF

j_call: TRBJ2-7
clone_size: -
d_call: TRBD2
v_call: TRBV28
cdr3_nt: TGTGCCAGCAGTTTAGGGGGACTAGGGTACGAGCAGTACTTC
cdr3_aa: CASSLGGLGYEQYF

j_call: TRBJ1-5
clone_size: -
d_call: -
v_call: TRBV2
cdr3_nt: TGTGCCAGCAGTGGGTCGGGGTATAGCAATCAGCCCCAGCATTTT
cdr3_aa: CASSGSGYSNQPQHF

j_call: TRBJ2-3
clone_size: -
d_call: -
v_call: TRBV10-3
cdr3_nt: TGTGCCATCAACCCCGGGGGCACAGATACGCAGTATTTT
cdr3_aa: CAINPGGTDTQYF

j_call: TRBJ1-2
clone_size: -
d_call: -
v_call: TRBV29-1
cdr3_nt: TGCAGCGTTGAAGGGGGAGCGGGTAACTATGGCTACACCTTC
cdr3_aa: CSVEGGAGNYGYTF

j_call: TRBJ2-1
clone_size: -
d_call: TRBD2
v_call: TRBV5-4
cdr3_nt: TGTGCCAGCAGCTTGCGAGCGGGAGGCAATGAGCAGTTCTTC
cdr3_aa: CASSLRAGGNEQFF

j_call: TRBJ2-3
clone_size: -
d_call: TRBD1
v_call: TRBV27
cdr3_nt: TGTGCCAGCAGTTTAAGGGCAGGGGGCGTCACAGATACGCAGTATTTT
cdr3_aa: CASSLRAGGVTDTQYF

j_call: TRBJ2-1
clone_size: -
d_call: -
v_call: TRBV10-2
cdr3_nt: TGCGCCAGCAGCCCTCACAATGAGCAGTTCTTC
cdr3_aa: CASSPHNEQFF

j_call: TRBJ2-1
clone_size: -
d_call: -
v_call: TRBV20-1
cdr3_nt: TGCAGTGCTAGAAACGGGTTCTCGTATTTCTTC
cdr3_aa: CSARNGFSYFF

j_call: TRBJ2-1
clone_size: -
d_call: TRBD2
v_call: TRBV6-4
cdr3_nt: TGTGCCAGCAGTGACTCAAACTTAGGTACTAGCGGGAGCCAAGAGCAGTTCTTC
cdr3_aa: CASSDSNLGTSGSQEQFF

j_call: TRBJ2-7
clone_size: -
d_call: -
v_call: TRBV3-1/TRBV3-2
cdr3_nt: TGTGCCAGCAGCCCCCCGGGACTCCTATACGAGCAGTACTTC
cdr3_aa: CASSPPGLLYEQYF

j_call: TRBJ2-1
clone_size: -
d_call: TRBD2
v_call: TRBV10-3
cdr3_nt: TGTGCCATCAGTGGGGCTAGCGGGAGGGCCCCTGAGCAGTTCTTC
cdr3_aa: CAISGASGRAPEQFF

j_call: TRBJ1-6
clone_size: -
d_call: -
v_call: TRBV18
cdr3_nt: TGTGCCAGCTCACCACAAGCACAGGCGGCCTATAATTCACCCCTCCACTTT
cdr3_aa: CASSPQAQAAYNSPLHF

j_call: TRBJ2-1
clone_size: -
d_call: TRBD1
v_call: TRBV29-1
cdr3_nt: TGCAGCGTTGACGGGGACAGGGGGTGGAATGAGCAGTTCTTC
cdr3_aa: CSVDGDRGWNEQFF

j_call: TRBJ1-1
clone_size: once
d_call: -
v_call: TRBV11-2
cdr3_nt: TGTGCCAGCAGCTTAGCACAGGTAAACACTGAAGCTTTCTTT
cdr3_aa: CASSLAQVNTEAFF

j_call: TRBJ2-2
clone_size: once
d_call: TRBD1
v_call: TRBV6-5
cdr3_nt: TGTGCCAGCAGGATACAGGGGGCGGTCTGGGGGGAGCTGTTTTTT
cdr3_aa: CASRIQGAVWGELFF

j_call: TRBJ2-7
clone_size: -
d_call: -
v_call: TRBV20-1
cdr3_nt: TGCAGTGCCAGGGCGGAAGAGCAGTACTTC
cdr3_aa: CSARAEEQYF

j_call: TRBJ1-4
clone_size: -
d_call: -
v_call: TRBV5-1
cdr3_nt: TGCGCCAGCAGCTCGCAAAGGGGGGGCGGGAGTGAAAAACTGTTTTTT
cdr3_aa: CASSSQRGGGSEKLFF

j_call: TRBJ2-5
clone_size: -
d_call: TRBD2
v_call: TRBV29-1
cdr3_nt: TGCAGCGCCATGGTGGTTAGCGGGGGGCCTCAAGAGACCCAGTACTTC
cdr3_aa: CSAMVVSGGPQETQYF

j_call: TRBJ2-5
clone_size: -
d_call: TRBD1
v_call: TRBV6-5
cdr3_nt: TGTGCCAGCAGCCTCCGGGACAGGACACAAGAGACCCAGTACTTC
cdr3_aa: CASSLRDRTQETQYF

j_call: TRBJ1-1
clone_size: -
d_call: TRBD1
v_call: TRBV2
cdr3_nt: TGTGCCAGCAGTGCCAGACAGGGGAACACTGAAGCTTTCTTT
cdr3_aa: CASSARQGNTEAFF

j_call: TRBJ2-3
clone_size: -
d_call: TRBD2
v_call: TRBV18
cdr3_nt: TGTGCCAGCTCACCAGTAGCGGGGGACACAGATACGCAGTATTTT
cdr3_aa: CASSPVAGDTDTQYF

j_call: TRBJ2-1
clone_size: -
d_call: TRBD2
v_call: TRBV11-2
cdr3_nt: TGTGCCAGCAGCTTAGGTATAGCGGGAGGGCGGGCTGAGCAGTTCTTC
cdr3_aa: CASSLGIAGGRAEQFF

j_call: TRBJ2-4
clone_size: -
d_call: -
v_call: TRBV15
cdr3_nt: TGTGCCACCAGCACGGGACACCAAAACATTCAGTACTTC
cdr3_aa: CATSTGHQNIQYF

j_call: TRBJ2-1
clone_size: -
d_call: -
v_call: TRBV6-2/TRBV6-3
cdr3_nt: TGTGCCAGCAGTTGGCCGGGGGATGAGCAGTTCTTC
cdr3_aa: CASSWPGDEQFF

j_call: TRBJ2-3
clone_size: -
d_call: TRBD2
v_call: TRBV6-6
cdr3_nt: TGTGCCAGCAGTTACTCGACTAGCGGGGGACCGGATACGCAGTATTTT
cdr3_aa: CASSYSTSGGPDTQYF